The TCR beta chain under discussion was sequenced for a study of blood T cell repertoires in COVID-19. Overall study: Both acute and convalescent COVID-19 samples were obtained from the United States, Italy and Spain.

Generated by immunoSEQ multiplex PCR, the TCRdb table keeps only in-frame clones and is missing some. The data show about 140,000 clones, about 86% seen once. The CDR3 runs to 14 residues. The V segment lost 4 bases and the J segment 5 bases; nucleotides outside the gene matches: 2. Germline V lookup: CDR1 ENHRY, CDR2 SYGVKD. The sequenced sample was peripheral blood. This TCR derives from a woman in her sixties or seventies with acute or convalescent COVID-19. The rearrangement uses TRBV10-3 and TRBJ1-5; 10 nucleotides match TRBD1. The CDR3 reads CAISGGTGDQPQHF. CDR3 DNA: TGTGCCATCAGTGGGGGGACAGGGGATCAGCCCCAGCATTTT.